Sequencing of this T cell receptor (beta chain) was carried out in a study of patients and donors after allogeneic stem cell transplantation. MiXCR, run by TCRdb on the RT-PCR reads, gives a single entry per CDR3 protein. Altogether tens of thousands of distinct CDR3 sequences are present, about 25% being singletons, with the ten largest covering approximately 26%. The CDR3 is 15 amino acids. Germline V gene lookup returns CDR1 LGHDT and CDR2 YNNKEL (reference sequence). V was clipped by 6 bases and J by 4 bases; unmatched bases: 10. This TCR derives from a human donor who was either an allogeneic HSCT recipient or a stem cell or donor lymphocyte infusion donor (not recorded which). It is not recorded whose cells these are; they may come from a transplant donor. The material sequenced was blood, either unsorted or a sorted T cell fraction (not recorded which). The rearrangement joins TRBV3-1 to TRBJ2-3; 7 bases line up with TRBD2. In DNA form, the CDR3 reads TGTGCCAGCAGGATGACTATAGCGGGTCCAGATACGCAGTATTTT. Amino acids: CASRMTIAGPDTQYF.